The subject of this entry is one TCR beta chain. There is no known antigen for this receptor. Nothing much larger sits one base from this clone, and base qualities are not available. Receptors were amplified or captured by PCR. Instrument on record: Illumina HiSeq 2500. Molecular barcoding was employed in the preparation of TCR libraries, with unique molecular identifiers being used to normalize TCRbeta repertoire quantification. TCRdb handled the public reads itself, with Q25 trimming in fastp and clone calling in MiXCR, and kept productive beta chains. Rows are combined by CDR3 protein, so each entry shows the most common genes and DNA. The sample records roughly 490,000 distinct CDR3 sequences, roughly 11% of which are singletons. 14% of the sample is in the top ten clones. Trimming takes 4 bases off V and 3 bases off J; junction bases not matched to a gene: 13. The CDR3 numbers 18 residues from cysteine through phenylalanine. Only CDR3 DNA remains: 54 bases, in frame from the first base. As encoded in the germline V gene (reference sequence), CDR1 is SGHAT while CDR2 is FQDESV.

The data derive from a study of T-cell reconstitution after alpha-beta-depleted transplantation in children (TCRdb year 2016). About the full investigation: Using TCR repertoire profiling, the study followed T-cell immune reconstitution in a quantitative way in children after TCRalphabeta/CD19-depleted allogeneic hematopoietic cell transplantation. Here is what the overall study found, with its caveats: Hyperexpanded clone frequencies declined over subsequent months; after one year, T-cell counts and TCRbeta diversity were mostly attributed to newly produced T cells. The apparently early recovery of alphabetaT-cell counts about two months after transplant reportedly depended on only several hundred rapidly expanded clones that came from non-depleted graft cells. In some patients, the high TCRbeta diversity seen at day 60 was put down to recipient T cells and intrathymic progenitors that had survived conditioning.

In light of the paper, this sample's treatment or condition label describes: allogeneic hematopoietic cell transplantation with graft depleted of TCRalphabeta T cells and CD19 B cells. TCRalphabeta/CD19-depleted allogeneic hematopoietic cell grafts were given to the transplant recipients, all of whom were children. Specimen: PBMCs, mostly from graft donor cells, collected 180 days after TCRalphabeta/CD19-depleted stem cell transplant. This clonotype originated in a female patient aged 2-10 years who had a stem cell transplant for aplastic anemia, so the T cells may come from the graft donor. The V and J genes are TRBV11-1 and TRBJ2-2, with 8 bases aligning to TRBD1. The CDR3 region has the sequence CASSSLLDRGLYTGELFF. In nucleotide form, the sequence is TGTGCCAGCAGCTCGCTGCTCGACAGGGGACTCTACACCGGGGAGCTGTTTTTT. The full variable domain, completed from the reference TRBV11-1 and TRBJ2-2 proteins outside the CDR3, reads EAEVAQSPRYKITEKSQAVAFWCDPISGHATLYWYRQILGQGPELLVQFQDESVVDDSQLPKDRFSAERLKGVDSTLKIQPAELGDSAMYLCASSSLLDRGLYTGELFFGEGSRLTVL.